Sequencing of this T cell receptor (beta chain) was carried out in a study of PD-L1 blockade in urothelial cancer. Germline V CDR1 and CDR2: SEHNR, FQNEAQ (reference sequence). V gave up 2 bases and J gave up 1 base; unmatched junction bases: 1. The CDR3 totals 14 residues. Using immunoSEQ multiplex PCR, the repertoire was profiled, and TCRdb retains in-frame clones only, with some absent. The sample carries over 100,000 clones, around 90% recorded once. Time point reported: peripheral blood 6 weeks after treatment start. Patients were diagnosed with urothelial carcinoma, either locally advanced or metastatic.

The receptor was isolated from a man aged 60 to 75 with urothelial cancer. The chain couples TRBV7-9 to TRBJ2-5; 7 bases fit TRBD1. The material sequenced was PBMCs, taken around atezolizumab (anti-PD-L1) treatment. CDR3 sequence: CASSLQGVQETQYF. Here the CDR3 DNA reads TGTGCCAGCAGCTTACAGGGGGTCCAAGAGACCCAGTACTTC.